This T cell receptor beta chain was obtained from a study of cytomegalovirus exposure and HLA in healthy donors. This clone has just a few counts. The antigen is not known. Germline V gene lookup returns CDR1 SGHKS and CDR2 YYEKEE (reference sequence). The CDR3 covers 16 residues. Trimming took off 4 bases at V and 2 bases at J, with 15 bases between the two ends. PCR was performed using 60 Vbeta and 13 Jbeta primers. Sequencing used immunoSEQ multiplex PCR; TCRdb keeps in-frame clones, though not all of them. The sample lists 130,000 or so clones; over 8% were seen once. Study-level results: Later analysis reportedly placed an Asian-associated ancestry cluster below the approximately 650-donor mean in N-insertions.

The receptor was derived from a man aged 40-49 years in good health and CMV-seronegative. V and J are TRBV5-5 and TRBJ2-2; either TRBD1 or TRBD2 may supply D (5 bases each). The sample was PBMCs. The CDR3 protein is CASSLGPGSNTGELFF. Written as DNA, the CDR3 is TGTGCCAGCAGCCTGGGGCCGGGATCTAACACCGGGGAGCTGTTTTTT.